This TCR beta chain was captured by sequencing in a study of blood T cells in healthy people across ages. The germline gives CDR1 MGHDK, CDR2 SYGVNS. The V end lost 0 bases, the J end lost 0 bases, and 16 bases lay between the germline ends. This CDR3 has 18 residues. Then a second PCR, running about 7 to 11 cycles, was carried out with a sample-barcoded 5' primer and a J-beta primer mix. Each CDR3 protein gets one entry after TCRdb re-called the 5' RACE reads with MiXCR. The sample lists roughly 1,500,000 distinct CDR3 sequences, about 43% occurring once. Each individual donor underwent a draw of about 11 milliliters of peripheral blood.

The rearrangement links TRBV25-1 to TRBJ2-3; D may correspond to TRBD1 or TRBD2 (5 bases each). This clonotype was sampled from a woman aged 18-29 years in good health. The source material was blood. The DNA of the CDR3 is TGTGCCAGCAGTGAATATATTGGACGGGGACCTAGCACAGATACGCAGTATTTT. It yields the protein CASSEYIGRGPSTDTQYF.